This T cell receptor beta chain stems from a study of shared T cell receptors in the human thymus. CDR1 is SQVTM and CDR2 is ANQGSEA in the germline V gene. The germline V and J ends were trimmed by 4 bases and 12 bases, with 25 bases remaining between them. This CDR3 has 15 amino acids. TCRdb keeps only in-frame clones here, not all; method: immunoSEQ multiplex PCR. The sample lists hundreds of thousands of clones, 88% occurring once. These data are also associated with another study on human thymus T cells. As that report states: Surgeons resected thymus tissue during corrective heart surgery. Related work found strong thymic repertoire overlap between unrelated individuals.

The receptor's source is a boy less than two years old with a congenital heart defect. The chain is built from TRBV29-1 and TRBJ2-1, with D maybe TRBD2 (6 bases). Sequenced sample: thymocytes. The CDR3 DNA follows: TGCAGCGTTGTGGCTAGCGAGGGGCCCCTAAGAGGGCAGTTCTTC. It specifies CSVVASEGPLRGQFF.